This TCR beta chain was captured in a study of cytotoxic CD8 clonotypes in ibrutinib-treated CLL (dated by TCRdb to the early 2020s). For the study in its entirety: The cohort included roughly 15 treatment-naive and some twelve relapsed/refractory patients; approximately 17 were IGHV unmutated. Responses were partial in around 24 patients and complete in 2; after median around 68 months follow-up, roughly 14 stayed in remission and 12 progressed. Samples at response were collected after a median of 12 months of treatment, with a range of about 6 to 36 months. On average, each sample had hundreds of thousands of productive templates and roughly 95,000 productive rearrangements. Of the 70 to 90 people in the trial, 26 had longitudinal samples available. Cryopreserved peripheral blood mononuclear cells were collected at three points: before therapy, at response, and at either sustained remission or disease progression. Patients were still on ibrutinib when every remission and progressive disease sample was collected.

Turning to this clone: Its antigen remains unidentified. Per-base quality was not reported, and no clone a single base away is much larger than it.

Each clonotype received, on average, 10x coverage in deep resolution sequencing performed on a MiSeq, where the target depth lay between 1 in 1 million and 1 in 200,000 T cells. TCR beta libraries were generated with the immunoSEQ hsTCRB Kit. In the paper's pipeline: The data were analyzed with ImmunoSEQ Analyzer and ImmunoSEQ Data Assistant, and V, D and J gene assignments followed IMGT definitions. Clonality, which ranges from 0 to 1, was calculated by subtracting the normalized Shannon entropy of productive rearrangement frequencies from one. Only overrepresented clonotypes making up at least 0.05% of each patient's repertoire were included in the public clonotype analysis. About twelve age-matched healthy donor repertoires from immuneACCESS were used as controls for clonality. In TCRdb, the immuneACCESS table is reduced to in-frame sequences with V and J assigned. These tables do not hold every clone; where another copy was compared, an unresolved V gene accounts for under half, and the others remain unexplained. V, J and clone size reflect that table, while D and trimming were determined from the DNA. Counted in this sample were roughly 70,000 clones; 90% of them appeared once. The ten largest clones take up approximately 3% of the sample.

Study-wide conclusions, independent of this receptor: At ibrutinib response clonality went up, during sustained remission it held steady, and at progression it dropped back toward baseline. Public clonotypes were rare and either shrank or stayed stable during treatment, and the rise in clonality at ibrutinib response reflected expansion of private clonotypes. Lymph node repertoires were not examined, and the timing of sampling was not matched between patients in sustained remission and those whose disease progressed. Baseline clonality was found to be higher than that of age-matched healthy donors and was strongly correlated with circulating CD8+ T-cell counts.

The time point label for this specimen denotes: approximately twelve months on ibrutinib. For TCR beta library preparation, approximately 2 micrograms of genomic DNA were extracted from the cryopreserved PBMCs. High-throughput TCR beta sequencing was performed on longitudinal blood samples from CLL patients receiving ibrutinib monotherapy. The patients were enrolled in a single-center, open-label phase 2 trial of ibrutinib monotherapy. The cysteine opens and the phenylalanine closes a CDR3 of 13 amino acids. The only DNA kept is the CDR3, 39 bases in frame from the first base. CDR1 and CDR2 were assigned from the germline V gene (reference sequence) as LNHDA and SQIVND. V is cut back by 4 bases and J by 8 bases, with 7 bases in the junction unmatched.

The clonotype comes from a human donor with chronic lymphocytic leukemia. The sample consisted of PBMCs, taken after 12 months of ibrutinib treatment. The chain couples TRBV19 to TRBJ1-2, with 7 bases matching TRBD1. In nucleotide form, the sequence is TGTGCCAGTAGTAACCCCAGGGGGGTAGGCTACACCTTC. Protein translation: CASSNPRGVGYTF. This CDR3, with the reference TRBV19 and TRBJ1-2 proteins standing in past its ends, gives the full variable domain DGGITQSPKYLFRKEGQNVTLSCEQNLNHDAMYWYRQDPGQGLRLIYYSQIVNDFQKGDIAEGYSVSREKKESFPLTVTSAQKNPTAFYLCASSNPRGVGYTFGSGTRLTVV.